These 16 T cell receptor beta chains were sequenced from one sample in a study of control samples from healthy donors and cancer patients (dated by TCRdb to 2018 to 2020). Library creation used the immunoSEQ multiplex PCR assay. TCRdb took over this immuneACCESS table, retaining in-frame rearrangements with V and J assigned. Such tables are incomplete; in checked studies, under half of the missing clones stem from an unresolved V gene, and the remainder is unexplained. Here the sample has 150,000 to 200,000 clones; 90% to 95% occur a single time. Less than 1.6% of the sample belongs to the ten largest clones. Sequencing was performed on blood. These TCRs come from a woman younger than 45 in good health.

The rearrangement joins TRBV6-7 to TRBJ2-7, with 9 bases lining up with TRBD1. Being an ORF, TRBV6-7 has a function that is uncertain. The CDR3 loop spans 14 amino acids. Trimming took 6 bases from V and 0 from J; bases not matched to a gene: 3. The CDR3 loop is CASRGDRDSYEQYF. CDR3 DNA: TGTGCCAGCAGGGGGGACAGGGACTCCTACGAGCAGTACTTC.

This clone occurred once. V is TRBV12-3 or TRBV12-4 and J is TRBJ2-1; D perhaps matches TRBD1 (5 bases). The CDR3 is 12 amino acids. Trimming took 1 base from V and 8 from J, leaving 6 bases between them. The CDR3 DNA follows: TGTGCCAGCAGTTTAGGGGGCCATGAGCAGTTCTTC. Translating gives CASSLGGHEQFF.

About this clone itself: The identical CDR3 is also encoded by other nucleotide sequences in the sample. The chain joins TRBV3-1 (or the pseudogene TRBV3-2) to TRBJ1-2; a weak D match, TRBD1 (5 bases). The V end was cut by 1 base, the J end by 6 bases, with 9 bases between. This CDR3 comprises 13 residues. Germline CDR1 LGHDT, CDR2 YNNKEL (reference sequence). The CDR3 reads CASSQGRGDGYTF. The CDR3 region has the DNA TGTGCCAGCAGCCAAGGTAGAGGGGATGGCTACACCTTC.

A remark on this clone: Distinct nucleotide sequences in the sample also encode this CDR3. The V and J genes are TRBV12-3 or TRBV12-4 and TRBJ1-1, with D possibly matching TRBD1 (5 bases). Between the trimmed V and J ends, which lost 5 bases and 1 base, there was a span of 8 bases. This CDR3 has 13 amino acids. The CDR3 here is CASSPTGNTEAFF. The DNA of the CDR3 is TGTGCCAGCAGTCCTACAGGGAACACTGAAGCTTTCTTT.

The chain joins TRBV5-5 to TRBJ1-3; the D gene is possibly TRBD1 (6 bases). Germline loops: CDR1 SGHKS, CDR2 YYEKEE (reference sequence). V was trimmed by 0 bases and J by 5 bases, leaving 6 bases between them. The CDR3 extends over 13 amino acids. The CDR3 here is CASSLGDRNTIYF. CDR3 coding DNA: TGTGCCAGCAGCTTGGGGGACAGAAACACCATATATTTT. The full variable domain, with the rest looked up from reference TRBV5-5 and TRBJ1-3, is DAGVTQSPTHLIKTRGQQVTLRCSPISGHKSVSWYQQVLGQGPQFIFQYYEKEERGRGNFPDRFSARQFPNYSSELNVNALLLGDSALYLCASSLGDRNTIYFGEGSWLTVV.

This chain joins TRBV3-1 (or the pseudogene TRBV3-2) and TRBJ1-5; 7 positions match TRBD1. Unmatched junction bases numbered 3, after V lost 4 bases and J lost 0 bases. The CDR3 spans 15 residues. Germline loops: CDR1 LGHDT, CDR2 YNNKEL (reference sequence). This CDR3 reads CASSPWTGSNQPQHF. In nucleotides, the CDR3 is TGTGCCAGCAGCCCTTGGACAGGTAGCAATCAGCCCCAGCATTTT.

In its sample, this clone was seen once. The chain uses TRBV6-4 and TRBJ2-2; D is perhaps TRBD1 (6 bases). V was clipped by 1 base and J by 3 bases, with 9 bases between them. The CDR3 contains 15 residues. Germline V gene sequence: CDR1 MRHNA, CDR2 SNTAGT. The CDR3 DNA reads TGTGCCAGCAGTGACTTGGGGGCGGACACCGGGGAGCTGTTTTTT. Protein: CASSDLGADTGELFF.

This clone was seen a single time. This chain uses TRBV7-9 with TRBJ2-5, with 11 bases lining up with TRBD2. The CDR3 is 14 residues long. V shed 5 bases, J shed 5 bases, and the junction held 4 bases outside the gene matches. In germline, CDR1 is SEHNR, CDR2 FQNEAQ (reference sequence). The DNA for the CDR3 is TGTGCCAGCAGCCGAGTAGCGGGAGGGGAGACCCAGTACTTC. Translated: CASSRVAGGETQYF.

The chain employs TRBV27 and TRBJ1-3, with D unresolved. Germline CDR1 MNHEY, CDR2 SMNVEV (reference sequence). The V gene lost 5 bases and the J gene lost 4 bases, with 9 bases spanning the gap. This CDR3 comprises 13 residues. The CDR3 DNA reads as TGTGCCAGCAGTCCACACGTCGGAAACACCATATATTTT. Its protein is CASSPHVGNTIYF.

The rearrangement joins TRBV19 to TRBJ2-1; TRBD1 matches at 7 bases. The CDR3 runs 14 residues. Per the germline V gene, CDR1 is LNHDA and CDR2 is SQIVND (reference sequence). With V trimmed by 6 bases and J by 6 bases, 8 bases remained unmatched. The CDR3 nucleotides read TGTGCCAGTAGGCGACAGGGTGAATCCAATGAGCAGTTCTTC. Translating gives CASRRQGESNEQFF.

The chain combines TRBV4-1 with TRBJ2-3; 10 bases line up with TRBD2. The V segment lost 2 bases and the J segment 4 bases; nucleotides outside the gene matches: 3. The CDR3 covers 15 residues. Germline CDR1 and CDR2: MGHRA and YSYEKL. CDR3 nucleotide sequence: TGCGCCAGCAGCCAACTCCTAGCGGGAGCAGATACGCAGTATTTT. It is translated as CASSQLLAGADTQYF.

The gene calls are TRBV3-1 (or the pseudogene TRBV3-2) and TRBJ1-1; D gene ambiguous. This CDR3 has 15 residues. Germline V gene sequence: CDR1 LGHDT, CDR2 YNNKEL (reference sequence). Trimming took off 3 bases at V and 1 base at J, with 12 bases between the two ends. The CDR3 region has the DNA TGTGCCAGCAGCCAGAGAGGTAAGAGGAACACTGAAGCTTTCTTT. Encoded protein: CASSQRGKRNTEAFF.

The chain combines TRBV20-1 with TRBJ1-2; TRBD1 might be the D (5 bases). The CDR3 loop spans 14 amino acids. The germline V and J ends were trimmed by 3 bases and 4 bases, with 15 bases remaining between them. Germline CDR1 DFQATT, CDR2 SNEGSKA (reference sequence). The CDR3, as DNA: TGCAGTGCTAGTCCAGGGAGCACCTCCTATGGCTACACCTTC. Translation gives CSASPGSTSYGYTF.

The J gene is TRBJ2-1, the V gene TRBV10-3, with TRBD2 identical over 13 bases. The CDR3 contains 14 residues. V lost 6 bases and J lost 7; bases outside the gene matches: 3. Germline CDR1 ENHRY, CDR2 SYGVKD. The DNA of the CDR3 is TGTGCCATCAGGGGACTAGCGGGAATGAATGAGCAGTTCTTC. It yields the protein CAIRGLAGMNEQFF.

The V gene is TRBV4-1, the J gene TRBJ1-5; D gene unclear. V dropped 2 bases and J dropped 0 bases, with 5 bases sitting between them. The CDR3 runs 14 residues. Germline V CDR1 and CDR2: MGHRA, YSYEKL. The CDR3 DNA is TGCGCCAGCAGCCAACCCACTAGCAATCAGCCCCAGCATTTT. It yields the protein CASSQPTSNQPQHF.

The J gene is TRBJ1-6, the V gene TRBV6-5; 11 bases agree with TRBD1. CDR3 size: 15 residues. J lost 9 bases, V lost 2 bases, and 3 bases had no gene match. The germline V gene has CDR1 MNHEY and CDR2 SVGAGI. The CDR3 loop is CASSYGDRGSSPLHF. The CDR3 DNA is TGTGCCAGCAGTTACGGGGACAGGGGGAGTTCACCCCTCCACTTT.